Below are 6 T cell receptor beta chains sequenced from a single sample in a study of cytomegalovirus exposure and HLA in healthy donors. Primers included in the PCR were 60 Vbeta and 13 Jbeta primers. The protocol was immunoSEQ multiplex PCR, while the TCRdb copy is restricted to in-frame clones and leaves out a portion. The sample has 150,000 or so clones; about 73% are singletons. Sequencing was carried out using PBMCs. Receptors originate from a woman aged 35 to 49 in good health and CMV-seronegative.

This rearrangement joins TRBV5-6 to TRBJ2-7, with TRBD2 matching over 14 bases. Germline assignment: CDR1 SGHDT and CDR2 YYEEEE. CDR3 length equals 15 residues. Trimming at V came to 4 bases and at J to 2 bases, leaving 2 bases not matched to a gene. CDR3 DNA sequence: TGTGCCAGCAGCCGGGGACTAGCGGGAGCCTACGAGCAGTACTTC. It specifies CASSRGLAGAYEQYF.

This clone was recorded only once. CDR3 region: CASSVSGRSDTQYF. The CDR3 bases are TGTGCCAGCAGCGTCTCCGGGAGGTCAGATACGCAGTATTTT. The gene calls are TRBV2 and TRBJ2-3; TRBD2 aligns across 7 bases. After removal of 6 bases from V and 4 bases from J, the junction contained 7 bases not matched to a gene. The length of the CDR3 is 14 residues. Germline CDR1 is SNHLY and CDR2 is FYNNEI. Full variable domain (missing parts from reference TRBV2 and TRBJ2-3): EPEVTQTPSHQVTQMGQEVILRCVPISNHLYFYWYRQILGQKVEFLVSFYNNEISEKSEIFDDQFSVERPDGSNFTLKIRSTKLEDSAMYFCASSVSGRSDTQYFGPGTRLTVL.

This chain joins TRBV14 and TRBJ1-2, with 9 bases fitting TRBD1. CDR1 is SGHDN, CDR2 FVKESK, per germline. The CDR3 contains 13 residues. Trimming cost V 4 bases and J 8 bases; bases outside gene matches: 5. The DNA of the CDR3 is TGTGCCAGCAGCCTTGGGACAGGGCGAGGCTACACCTTC. It codes for CASSLGTGRGYTF.

The rearrangement uses TRBV29-1 and TRBJ2-1, with D hard to call. The length of the CDR3 is 13 residues. Germline assignment: CDR1 SQVTM and CDR2 ANQGSEA. With 8 bases removed from V and 10 bases from J, the gap between germline ends came to 21 bases. The CDR3 here is CSYLHYSYSEQFF. The CDR3 DNA reads as TGCAGCTACCTCCACTACTCTTATAGCGAGCAGTTCTTC.

This chain uses TRBV27 with TRBJ2-2; 8 positions match TRBD1. Per germline, CDR1 MNHEY and CDR2 SMNVEV (reference sequence). With 6 bases clipped from V and 4 bases from J, the junction kept 4 bases outside the gene matches. CDR3 length: 14 residues. CDR3 DNA sequence: TGTGCCAGCAGCCGACAGGGGTCCACCGGGGAGCTGTTTTTT. Protein: CASSRQGSTGELFF.

The chain links TRBV11-2 to TRBJ2-7, with D tentatively TRBD1 (5 bases). V was pared by 5 bases and J by 0 bases, with 14 bases between. The CDR3 has 15 amino acids. CDR1 SGHAT and CDR2 FQNNGV come from the germline V gene. CDR3 in amino acids: CASSINTGFSYEQYF. The CDR3 nucleotides are TGTGCCAGCAGCATCAACACAGGTTTCTCCTACGAGCAGTACTTC.